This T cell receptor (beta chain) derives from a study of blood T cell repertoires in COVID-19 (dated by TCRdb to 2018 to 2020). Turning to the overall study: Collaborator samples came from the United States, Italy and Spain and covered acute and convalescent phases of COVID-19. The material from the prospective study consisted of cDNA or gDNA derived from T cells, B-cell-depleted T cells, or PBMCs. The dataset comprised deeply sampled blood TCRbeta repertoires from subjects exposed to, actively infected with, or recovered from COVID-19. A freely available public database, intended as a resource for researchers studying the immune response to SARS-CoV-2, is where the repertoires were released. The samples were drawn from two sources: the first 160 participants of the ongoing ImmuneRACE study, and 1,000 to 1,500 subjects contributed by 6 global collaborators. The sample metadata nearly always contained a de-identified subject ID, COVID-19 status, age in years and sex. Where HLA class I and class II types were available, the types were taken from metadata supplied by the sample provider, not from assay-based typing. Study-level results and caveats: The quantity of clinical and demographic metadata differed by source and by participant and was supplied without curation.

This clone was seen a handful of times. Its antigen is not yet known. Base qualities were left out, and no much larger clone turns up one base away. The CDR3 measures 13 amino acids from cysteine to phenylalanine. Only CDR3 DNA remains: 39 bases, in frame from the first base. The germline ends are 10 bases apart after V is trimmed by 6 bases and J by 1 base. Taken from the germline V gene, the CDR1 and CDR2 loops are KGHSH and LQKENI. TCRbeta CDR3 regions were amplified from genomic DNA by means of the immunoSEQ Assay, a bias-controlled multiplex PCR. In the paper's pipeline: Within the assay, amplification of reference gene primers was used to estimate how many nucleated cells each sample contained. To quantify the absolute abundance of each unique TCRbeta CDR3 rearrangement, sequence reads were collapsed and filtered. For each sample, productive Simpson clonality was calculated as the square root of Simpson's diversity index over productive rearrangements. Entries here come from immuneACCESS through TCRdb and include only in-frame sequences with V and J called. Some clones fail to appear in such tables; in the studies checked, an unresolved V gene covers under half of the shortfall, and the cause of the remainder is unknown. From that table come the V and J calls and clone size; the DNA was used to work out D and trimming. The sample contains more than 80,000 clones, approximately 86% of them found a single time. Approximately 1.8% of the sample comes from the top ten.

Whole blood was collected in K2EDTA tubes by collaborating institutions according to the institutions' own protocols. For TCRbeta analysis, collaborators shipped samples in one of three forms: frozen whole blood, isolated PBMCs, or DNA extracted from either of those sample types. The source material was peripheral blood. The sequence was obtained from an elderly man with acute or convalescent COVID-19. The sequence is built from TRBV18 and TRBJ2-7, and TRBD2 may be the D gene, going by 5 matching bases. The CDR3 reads CASSVRGSYEQYF. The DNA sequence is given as TGTGCCAGCTCGGTGCGAGGGTCCTACGAGCAGTACTTC.